Reported below is one TCR beta chain. Its antigen is still unknown. Per-nucleotide qualities are absent, and no much larger clonotype sits a single base away. These data belong to a study of shared clonotypes between healthy human individuals (dated by TCRdb to about 2020). Regarding the research as a whole: The cohort included three men and two women between 18 and 49 years of age. To increase sequencing depth and limit assay-specific biases, different laboratories used diverse techniques to prepare libraries and sequence TCR repertoires. Per donor, leukapheresis produced somewhere between about 0.94 and 9 billion PBMCs. Blood TCR repertoires of a handful of healthy adults were deeply sequenced to estimate repertoire size and the extent of clonotype sharing between individuals. For each donor, three plates each were used for CD4 naive and CD4 memory, two plates were used for CD8 naive, and one plate was used for CD8 memory.

Healthy HIV-negative adults with no recently reported acute infections or vaccinations were included as donors. Only Caucasian adults living in Nashville, Tennessee, USA were represented among the donors. CD4+ T cells were enriched by magnetic negative selection, after which naive cells were positively selected on CD45RA and the negative fraction was taken as the memory subset. Blood was obtained by leukapheresis, after which PBMCs were separated by Ficoll-Histopaque density gradient centrifugation and cryopreserved in liquid nitrogen vapor phase. Analytical flow cytometry was used to check the purity and quantity of each magnetically sorted T cell population. Genomic DNA was isolated from each sorted fraction and quantified by UV absorbance on a Nanodrop 2000c. Overall study results and their limits: Naive subsets generally had larger estimated clonotype richness than memory subsets. Sharing across several donors was observed for about 4.8% of naive CD4, about 4% of naive CD8, about 2.3% of memory CD4, and around 0.4% of memory CD8 clonotypes. Compared with non-shared clonotypes, the clonotypes found in all four sorted-subset donors had higher generation probabilities. Sampling was restricted to blood, and TCR repertoires in tissues likely differ from the TCR repertoires found in blood. Pairwise subsampling indicated that sequencing depth was expected to affect the degree of clonotype sharing among donors. Incomplete sequencing was indicated by rarefaction of sorted-subset datasets, despite the large sequencing depth. Because the study included a small number of donors, the genetic and exposure-history diversity represented was limited.

The germline V gene (reference sequence) specifies SGHKS as CDR1 and YYEKEE as CDR2. The CDR3, from cysteine to phenylalanine, totals 15 residues. This entry keeps only the CDR3 DNA: 45 bases, framed from base 1. V is reduced by 0 bases and J by 4 bases, leaving a spacing of 13 bases between them. Using the deep immunoSEQ assay, multiplex PCR amplified TCR CDR3 regions from genomic DNA. Extracted genomic DNA from each cell subset was spread evenly across all wells of several immunoSEQ 96-well plates, with each plate serving as a replicate. For sorted subsets, each replicate PCR was loaded with roughly 0.2 ug genomic DNA, equivalent to 30,000 or so T cell genomes. Purified libraries were measured with a Qubit 3.0 fluorometer, size-checked on a Bioanalyzer 2100, and measured again with the KAPA Library Quantification kit. A separate single-read 150-cycle Illumina NextSeq 550 flow cell was used to sequence each immunoSEQ 96-well plate. In the paper's pipeline: Because only junctional sequences without quality scores were contained in the immunoSEQ output, filtering matching that applied to full-length reads could not be performed. To assign V/J genes and CDR3, sequences were annotated using PyIR, a Python wrapper for IgBLAST v1.9, with IMGT germline references. Reads with weak V/J assignments (E-value above 1e-6), missing CDR3, stop codons, out-of-frame junctions, or ambiguous translated residues were removed. V3J clonotypes were defined by identical inferred V gene, J gene, and CDR3 amino acid sequence. The percentage overlap between two repertoires was calculated by dividing the number of shared unique clonotypes by the size of the smaller repertoire. RTK rarefaction, the Chao1 estimator, and Recon v2.1 estimates of unobserved clonotypes were used to assess repertoire richness. Generation probabilities were computed with OLGA for all TCRbeta clonotypes obtained by the gDNA method from a few donors. The immuneACCESS repertoire file appears here via TCRdb, limited to in-frame rearrangements. These files lack a portion of the clones; in checked studies, under half of the deficit traces to unresolved V genes, and the cause of the others is not known. That table gives V, J and clone size, and the DNA gave D and trimming. The sample profile shows over a million clones; roughly 75% of them were found once. The biggest ten clones account for about 1.5% of the sample.

Here the chain combines TRBV5-5 and TRBJ1-2, and perhaps TRBD1 as D gene, on 5 matching bases. Sequencing input: memory CD4+ T cells sorted from blood. The cell subset or site label here, explained by the study, means: CD45RA-negative fraction. The TCR originated in a man aged 18 to 30 in good health. The DNA is TGTGCCAGCAGCTTGGGAGGGGTGGATAGCTATGGCTACACCTTC. Its translation is CASSLGGVDSYGYTF.